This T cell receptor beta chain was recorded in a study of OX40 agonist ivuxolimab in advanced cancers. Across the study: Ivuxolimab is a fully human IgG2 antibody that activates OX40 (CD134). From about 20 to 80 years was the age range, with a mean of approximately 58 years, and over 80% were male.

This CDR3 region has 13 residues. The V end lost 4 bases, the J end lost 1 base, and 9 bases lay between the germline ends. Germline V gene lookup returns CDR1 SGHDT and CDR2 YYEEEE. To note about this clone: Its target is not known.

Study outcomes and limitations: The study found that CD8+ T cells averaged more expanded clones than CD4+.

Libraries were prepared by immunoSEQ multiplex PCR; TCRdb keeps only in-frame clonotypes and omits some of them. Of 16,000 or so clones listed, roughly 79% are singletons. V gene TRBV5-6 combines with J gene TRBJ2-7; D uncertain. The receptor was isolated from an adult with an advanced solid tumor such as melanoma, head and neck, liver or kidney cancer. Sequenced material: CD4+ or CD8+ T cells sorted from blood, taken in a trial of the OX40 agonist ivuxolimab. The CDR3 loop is CASSPPSSYEQYF. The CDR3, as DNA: TGTGCCAGCAGCCCCCCCTCGTCCTACGAGCAGTACTTC.